These 9 T cell receptor beta chains came from one sample sequenced in a study of blood T cells in healthy people across ages. The second PCR ran about 6 to 12 cycles with a sample-barcoded 5' primer and J-beta primers. TCRdb ran MiXCR on the 5' RACE reads and lists one entry per CDR3 protein. The top ten hold approximately 7.7% of the sample, which has 1.5 million to 2 million distinct CDR3 sequences, 28% seen once. Sequenced input: blood. These receptors all come from a woman aged 25 to 39 in good health.

This clonotype was recorded many times. This chain uses TRBV9 with TRBJ2-5; no definite D call. This CDR3 comprises 14 residues. V dropped 2 bases and J dropped 1 base, with 9 bases sitting between them. Germline loops: CDR1 SGDLS, CDR2 YYNGEE. The CDR3, as DNA: TGTGCCAGCAGCGTGGGTGACCTCCAAGAGACCCAGTACTTC. It specifies CASSVGDLQETQYF.

As for this clonotype: A much larger clone is a single base away; this may be a read error. The V call is TRBV29-1, the J call TRBJ2-7, with D unclear. Germline V gene sequence: CDR1 SQVTM, CDR2 ANQGSEA. This CDR3 is 11 amino acids long. The CDR3 nucleotides are TGCAGCGTTGATGAGGCCTACGTGCAGTACTTC. It translates to CSVDEAYVQYF.

The genes are TRBV5-1 and TRBJ2-1; TRBD2 is a possible D gene (5 bases). Germline CDR1 reads SGHRS; CDR2 reads YFSETQ. With 0 bases removed from V and 7 bases from J, the gap between germline ends came to 11 bases. The CDR3 spans 14 residues. CDR3 in amino acids: CASSLGQEENEQFF. As DNA, the CDR3 is TGCGCCAGCAGCTTGGGCCAGGAGGAGAATGAGCAGTTCTTC.

This clonotype was seen more than once but under ten times. The chain joins TRBV20-1 to TRBJ2-7, with no clear D. Germline CDR1 and CDR2: DFQATT and SNEGSKA (reference sequence). The CDR3 runs to 13 residues. The V gene lost 3 bases and the J gene lost 0 bases, with 9 bases spanning the gap. The DNA of the CDR3 is TGCAGTGCTAGTCCTCCCAGCTCCTACGAGCAGTACTTC. Translation gives CSASPPSSYEQYF.

The chain couples TRBV6-1 to TRBJ2-1; 11 positions agree with TRBD2. V gave up 1 base and J gave up 8 bases; unmatched junction bases: 10. Germline V gene sequence: CDR1 MNHNS, CDR2 SASEGT. The CDR3 has 17 residues. CDR3 coding DNA: TGTGCCAGCAGTGAAGAGGGTGGCACTAGCGGGAGCTATGAGCAGTTCTTC. Its translation: CASSEEGGTSGSYEQFF.

This clonotype was seen a handful of times. J is TRBJ2-1 and V is TRBV5-6; a possible D gene is TRBD1 (6 bases). The V gene lost 4 bases and the J gene lost 8 bases, with 16 bases spanning the gap. The CDR3 spans 14 residues. Germline CDR1 is SGHDT and CDR2 is YYEEEE. DNA for the CDR3: TGTGCCAGCAGCCAGGGACAATTTCTCGATGAGCAGTTCTTC. Protein product: CASSQGQFLDEQFF.

This clonotype was detected only a few times. The CDR3 region has the DNA TGTGCCAGCAGCGTCAAAGACTGGATTTGTGGCTACACCTTC. Translation gives CASSVKDWICGYTF. This chain connects TRBV9 to TRBJ1-2, with unresolved D. From germline, CDR1 is SGDLS and CDR2 YYNGEE. Between the trimmed V and J ends, which lost 2 bases and 7 bases, there was a span of 15 bases. The CDR3 sequence is 14 residues long.

V gene TRBV10-3 combines with J gene TRBJ2-3; 7 bases agree with TRBD2. The CDR3 has 15 amino acids. V was pared by 3 bases and J by 1 base, with 4 bases of the junction left unmatched. CDR1 ENHRY and CDR2 SYGVKD come from the germline V gene. CDR3 region: CAISESGGGTDTQYF. DNA of the CDR3: TGTGCCATCAGTGAATCTGGGGGGGGCACAGATACGCAGTATTTT.

In its sample, this clonotype was seen a few times. This sequence joins TRBV12-5 and TRBJ2-6; tentatively, D is TRBD1 (5 bases). CDR3 length: 17 amino acids. V was trimmed by 1 base and J by 2 bases, leaving 12 bases between them. The germline V gene encodes CDR1 LGHNT and CDR2 FRNRAP. The CDR3: CASGLGTPIPGANVLTF. Here the CDR3 DNA reads TGTGCTAGTGGTTTGGGGACACCCATCCCTGGGGCCAACGTCCTGACTTTC.